The rows below give T cell receptor beta chains drawn from one sample of a study of lymphopenia after photon versus proton radiotherapy. Sequencing was performed with immunoSEQ multiplex PCR; in TCRdb, only in-frame clones are kept and a portion is missing. The sample records about 8,300 clones, 70% to 90% being singletons. The starting material was peripheral blood, obtained from a patient treated with photon-based radiotherapy. These receptors were collected from an elderly man with cholangiocarcinoma. Each CDR3 is given without its conserved first and last residue.

TRBV5-1,TRBJ1-6,ASSPRAPGGNSPLH
TRBV10-1,TRBJ2-5,ASSEGTPQETQY
TRBV7-8,TRBJ1-2,ASSLARDPSYGYT
TRBV4-1,TRBJ2-7,ASSPTRQASWVEQY
TRBV6-6,TRBJ1-3,ASSYMNTIY
TRBV11-2,TRBJ2-1,ASSSDRVPYNEQF
TRBV5-1,TRBJ1-1,ASSLETVPEAF
TRBV19,TRBJ2-1,ASSTGLAGGNEQF
TRBV9,TRBJ2-3,ASSPQESASPQY
TRBV2,TRBJ2-5,ASRTGTGGQETQY
TRBV7-9,TRBJ2-3,ASSPLVQGLTDTQY
TRBV6-4,TRBJ2-3,ASSDVAGGSTDTQY
TRBV5-1,TRBJ2-3,ASSHRAVRDRVTDTQY
TRBV7-6,TRBJ1-5,ASSPRQGRGWQPQH
TRBV10-2,TRBJ2-1,ASSVQQTYYNEQF
TRBV27,TRBJ1-1,ASSPGQAKVMNTEAF
TRBV7-7,TRBJ1-5,ASSLQLNQPQH
TRBV5-4,TRBJ1-3,ASSLTGRNTIY
TRBV19,TRBJ1-2,ASRDGFYGYT
TRBV28,TRBJ2-3,ATLASGYPDTQY
TRBV30,TRBJ1-2,AWSVAGLGGYT
TRBV5-1,TRBJ1-1,ASSNRQNTEAF
TRBV4-1,TRBJ1-3,ASSQGRTAVSGNTIY
TRBV5-1,TRBJ1-1,ASSSQGMTEAF
TRBV29-1,TRBJ1-5,SYPWPQGYQPQH
TRBV2,TRBJ1-1,ASSQQTGFGKTEAF
TRBV9,TRBJ2-1,ASSAGTATYNEQF
TRBV28,TRBJ2-7,ASSLWGGPYEQY
TRBV6-5,TRBJ1-6,ASSARGGPPLH
TRBV5-6,TRBJ2-1,ASSLRRHEQF
TRBV28,TRBJ1-1,ATIHGQGAGWTEAF
TRBV5-1,TRBJ2-7,ASSEPGQSYEQY
TRBV12-5,TRBJ2-5,ASAWQEYDPEGQY
TRBV2,TRBJ2-5,ASKFQETQY
TRBV5-1,TRBJ1-1,ASSSGTGNTEAF